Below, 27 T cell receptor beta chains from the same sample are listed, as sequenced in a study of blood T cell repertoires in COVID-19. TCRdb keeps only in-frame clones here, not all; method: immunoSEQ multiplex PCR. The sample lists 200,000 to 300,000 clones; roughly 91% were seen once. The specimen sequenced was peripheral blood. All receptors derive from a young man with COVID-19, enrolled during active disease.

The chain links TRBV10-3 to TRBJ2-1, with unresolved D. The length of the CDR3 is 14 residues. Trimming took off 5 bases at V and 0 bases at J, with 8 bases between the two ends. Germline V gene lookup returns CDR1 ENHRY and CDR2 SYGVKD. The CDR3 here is CAISSDTSYNEQFF. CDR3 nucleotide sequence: TGTGCCATCAGTTCTGACACCTCCTACAATGAGCAGTTCTTC.

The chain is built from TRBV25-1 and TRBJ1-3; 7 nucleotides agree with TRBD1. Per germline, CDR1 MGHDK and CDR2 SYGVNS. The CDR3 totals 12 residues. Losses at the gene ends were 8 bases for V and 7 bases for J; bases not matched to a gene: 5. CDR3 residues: CASQDRANTIYF. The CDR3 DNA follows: TGTGCCAGCCAAGACAGGGCTAACACCATATATTTT.

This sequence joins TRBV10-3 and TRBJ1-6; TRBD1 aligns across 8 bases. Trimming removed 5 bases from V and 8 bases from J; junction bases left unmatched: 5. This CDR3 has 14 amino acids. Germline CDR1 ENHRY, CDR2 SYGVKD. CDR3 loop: CAISLQGVHSPLHF. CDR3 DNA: TGTGCCATCAGTTTACAGGGGGTTCATTCACCCCTCCACTTT.

The CDR3 DNA follows: TGCGCCAGCAGCCCCTCGACTAGCGGGAGACTCACAGATACGCAGTATTTT. Translating gives CASSPSTSGRLTDTQYF. The chain carries TRBV5-1 and TRBJ2-3; 12 bases agree with TRBD2. The CDR3 extends over 17 amino acids. CDR1 is SGHRS, CDR2 YFSETQ, per germline. V lost 4 bases, J lost 2 bases, and 8 bases stayed unmatched.

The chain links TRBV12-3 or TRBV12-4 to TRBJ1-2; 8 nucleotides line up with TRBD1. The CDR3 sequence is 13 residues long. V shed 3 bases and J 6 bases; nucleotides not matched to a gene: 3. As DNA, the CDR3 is TGTGCCAGCAGTTTCCAACAGGGGGATGGCTACACCTTC. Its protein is CASSFQQGDGYTF.

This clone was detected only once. For the CDR3, the DNA is TGTGCCAGTCGCCCGGGGTTGTACACTGAAGCTTTCTTT. Protein: CASRPGLYTEAFF. The genes are TRBV2 and TRBJ1-1; no clear D. The V gene's germline CDR1 is SNHLY and CDR2 FYNNEI. The ends were cut back, 9 bases at V and 3 bases at J, with 14 bases in the middle. This CDR3 has 13 residues.

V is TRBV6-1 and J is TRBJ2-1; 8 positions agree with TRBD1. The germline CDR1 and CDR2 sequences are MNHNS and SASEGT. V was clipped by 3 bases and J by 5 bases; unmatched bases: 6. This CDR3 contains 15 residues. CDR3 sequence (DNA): TGTGCCAGCAGTGACAGGGGGCCGACGGACAATGAGCAGTTCTTC. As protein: CASSDRGPTDNEQFF.

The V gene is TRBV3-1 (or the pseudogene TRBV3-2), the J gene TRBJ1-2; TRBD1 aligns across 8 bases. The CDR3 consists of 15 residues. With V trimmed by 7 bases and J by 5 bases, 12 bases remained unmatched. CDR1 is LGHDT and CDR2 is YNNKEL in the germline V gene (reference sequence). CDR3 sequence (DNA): TGTGCCAGCAAGAAAGGACAGGGTTTAGGGTATGGCTACACCTTC. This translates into CASKKGQGLGYGYTF.

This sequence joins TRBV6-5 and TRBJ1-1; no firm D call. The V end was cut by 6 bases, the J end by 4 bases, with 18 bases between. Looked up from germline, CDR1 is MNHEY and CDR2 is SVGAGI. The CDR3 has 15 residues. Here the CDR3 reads CASSRSPALGTEAFF. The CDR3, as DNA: TGTGCCAGCAGCCGCAGTCCGGCCCTAGGCACTGAAGCTTTCTTT.

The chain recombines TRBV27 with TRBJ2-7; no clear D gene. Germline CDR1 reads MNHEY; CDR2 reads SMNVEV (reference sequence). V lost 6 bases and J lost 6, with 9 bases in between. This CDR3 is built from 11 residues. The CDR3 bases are TGTGCCAGCAGCTCAGGTAGCGAGCAGTACTTC. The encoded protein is CASSSGSEQYF.

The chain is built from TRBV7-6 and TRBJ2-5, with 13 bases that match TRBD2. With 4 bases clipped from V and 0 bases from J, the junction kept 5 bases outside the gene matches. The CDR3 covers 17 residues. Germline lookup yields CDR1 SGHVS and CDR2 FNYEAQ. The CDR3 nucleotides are TGTGCCAGCAGCTCGGGACTAGCGGGGACGTACCAAGAGACCCAGTACTTC. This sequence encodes CASSSGLAGTYQETQYF.

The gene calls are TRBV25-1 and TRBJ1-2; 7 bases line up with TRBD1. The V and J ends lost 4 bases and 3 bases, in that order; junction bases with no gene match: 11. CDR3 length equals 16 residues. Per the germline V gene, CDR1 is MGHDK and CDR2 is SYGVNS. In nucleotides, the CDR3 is TGTGCCAGCAGTGGGGCGAGGGACAGAATTTACTATGGCTACACCTTC. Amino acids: CASSGARDRIYYGYTF.

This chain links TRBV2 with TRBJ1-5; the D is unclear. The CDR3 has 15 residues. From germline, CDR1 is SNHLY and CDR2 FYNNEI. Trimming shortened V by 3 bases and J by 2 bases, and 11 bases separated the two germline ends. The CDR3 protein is CASSDGGLGNQPQHF. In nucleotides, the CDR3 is TGTGCCAGCAGTGATGGTGGCTTGGGCAATCAGCCCCAGCATTTT.

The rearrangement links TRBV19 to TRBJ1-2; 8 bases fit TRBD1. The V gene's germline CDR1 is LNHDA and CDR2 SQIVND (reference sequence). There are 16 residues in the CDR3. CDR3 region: CAIKESGGSSNYGYTF. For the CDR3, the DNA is TGTGCAATAAAAGAGTCAGGGGGCTCCTCAAACTATGGCTACACCTTC.

CDR3 DNA sequence: TGCGCCAGCAGCTTGCGCGGGACAGGCTCTTACGAGCAGTACTTC. It specifies CASSLRGTGSYEQYF. The rearrangement joins TRBV5-1 to TRBJ2-7, with TRBD1 matching 8 bases. The germline CDR1 and CDR2 sequences are SGHRS and YFSETQ. CDR3 length: 15 residues. V trimming: 1 base; J trimming: 4 bases; junction bases outside the gene matches: 7.

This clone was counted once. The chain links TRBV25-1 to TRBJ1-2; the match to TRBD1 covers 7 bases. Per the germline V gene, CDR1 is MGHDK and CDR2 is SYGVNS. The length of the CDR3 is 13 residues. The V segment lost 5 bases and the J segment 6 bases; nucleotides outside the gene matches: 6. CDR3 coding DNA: TGTGCCAGCAGTCCCAGGGGGGCCAATGGCTACACCTTC. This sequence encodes CASSPRGANGYTF.

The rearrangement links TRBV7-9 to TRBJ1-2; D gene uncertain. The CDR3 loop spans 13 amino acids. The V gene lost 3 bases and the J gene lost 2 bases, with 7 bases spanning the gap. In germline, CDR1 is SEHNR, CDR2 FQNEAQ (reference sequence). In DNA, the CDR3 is TGTGCCAGCAGCTTGTGGCAAAACTATGGCTACACCTTC. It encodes CASSLWQNYGYTF.

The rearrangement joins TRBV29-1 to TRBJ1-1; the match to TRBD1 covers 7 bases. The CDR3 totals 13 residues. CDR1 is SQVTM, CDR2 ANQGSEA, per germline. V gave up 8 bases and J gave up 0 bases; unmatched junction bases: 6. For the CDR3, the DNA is TGCAGCACTAAGACAGGGCTGAACACTGAAGCTTTCTTT. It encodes CSTKTGLNTEAFF.

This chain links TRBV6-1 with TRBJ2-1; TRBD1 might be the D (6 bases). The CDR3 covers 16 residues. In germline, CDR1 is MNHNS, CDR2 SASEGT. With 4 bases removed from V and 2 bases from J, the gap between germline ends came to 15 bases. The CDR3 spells CASSASGHLTYNEQFF. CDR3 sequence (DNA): TGTGCCAGCAGTGCTTCGGGACACCTTACCTACAATGAGCAGTTCTTC.

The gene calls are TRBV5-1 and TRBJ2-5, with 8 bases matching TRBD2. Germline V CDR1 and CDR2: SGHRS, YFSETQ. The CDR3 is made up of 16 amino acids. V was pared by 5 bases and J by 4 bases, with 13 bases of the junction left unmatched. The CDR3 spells CASSPGLAAFGETQYF. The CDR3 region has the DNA TGCGCCAGCAGTCCTGGACTAGCCGCGTTCGGAGAGACCCAGTACTTC.

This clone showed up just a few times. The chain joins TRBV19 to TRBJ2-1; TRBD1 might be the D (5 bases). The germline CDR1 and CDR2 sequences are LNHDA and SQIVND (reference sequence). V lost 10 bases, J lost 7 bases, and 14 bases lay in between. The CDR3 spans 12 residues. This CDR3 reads CATLQGFNEQFF. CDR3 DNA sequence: TGTGCCACACTCCAGGGTTTTAATGAGCAGTTCTTC.

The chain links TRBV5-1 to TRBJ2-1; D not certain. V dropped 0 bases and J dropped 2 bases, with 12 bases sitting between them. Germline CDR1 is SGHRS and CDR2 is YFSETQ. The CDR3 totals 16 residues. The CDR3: CASSLEPNLPYNEQFF. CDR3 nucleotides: TGCGCCAGCAGCTTGGAGCCTAATCTGCCCTACAATGAGCAGTTCTTC.

The CDR3 region has the DNA TGTGCCAGCAGCCTAGGACAGGGGGCGACTGAAGCTTTCTTT. It encodes CASSLGQGATEAFF. The rearrangement links TRBV5-4 to TRBJ1-1; 11 bases map to TRBD1. The CDR3 contains 14 residues. The V gene end was trimmed by 4 bases and the J gene end by 5 bases; junction bases not matched to a gene: 4. Germline loops: CDR1 SGHNT, CDR2 YYREEE (reference sequence).

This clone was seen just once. The DNA for the CDR3 is TGTGCCAGCAGCCGGGGAGGGCTGAACACTGAAGCTTTCTTT. This translates into CASSRGGLNTEAFF. The gene calls are TRBV5-6 and TRBJ1-1; D is undetermined. Germline-derived CDR1 and CDR2 are SGHDT and YYEEEE. The V end lost 4 bases, the J end lost 0 bases, and 10 bases lay between the germline ends. The CDR3 is 14 residues long.

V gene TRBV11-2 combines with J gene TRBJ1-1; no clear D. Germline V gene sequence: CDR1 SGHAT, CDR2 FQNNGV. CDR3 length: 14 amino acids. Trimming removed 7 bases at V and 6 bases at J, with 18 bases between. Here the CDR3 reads CASNRVGLGPEAFF. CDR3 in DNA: TGTGCCAGCAACCGCGTCGGACTAGGACCTGAAGCTTTCTTT.

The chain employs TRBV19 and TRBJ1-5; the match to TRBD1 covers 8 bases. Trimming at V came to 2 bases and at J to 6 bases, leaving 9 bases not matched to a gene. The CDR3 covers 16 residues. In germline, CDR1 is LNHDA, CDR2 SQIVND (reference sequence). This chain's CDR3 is CASSIIPQGAGQPQHF. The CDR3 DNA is TGTGCCAGTAGTATAATTCCGCAGGGGGCAGGTCAGCCCCAGCATTTT.

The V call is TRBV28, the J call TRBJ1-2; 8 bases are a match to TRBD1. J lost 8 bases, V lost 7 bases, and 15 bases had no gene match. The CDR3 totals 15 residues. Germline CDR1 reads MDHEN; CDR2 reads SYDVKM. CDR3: CASTDTGQGIVGYTF. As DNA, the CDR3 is TGTGCCAGCACCGATACCGGACAGGGTATAGTCGGCTACACCTTC.